The next 5 T cell receptor beta chains were all read from a single sample in a study of a mutant IDH1 vaccine in newly diagnosed glioma. Time point denoted: baseline, week 1 (first vaccination visit). Sample treatment: pre-vaccination baseline after standard-of-care therapy. Method: immunoSEQ multiplex PCR; TCRdb's copy keeps in-frame clones and lacks some. Altogether about 34,000 clones are present, about three quarters being singletons, with the ten largest covering roughly 9%. Sequencing was performed on peripheral blood mononuclear cells (PBMCs), taken from a glioma patient treated with radiotherapy, temozolomide or both. These receptors were collected from a man aged 50 to 59 with glioma. Some clones in this sample may be carry-over from other donors' samples.

The V call is TRBV27, the J call TRBJ2-5, with D hard to call. CDR1 is MNHEY and CDR2 is SMNVEV in the germline V gene (reference sequence). The CDR3 is made up of 13 amino acids. Trimming took off 10 bases at V and 0 bases at J, with 12 bases between the two ends. The CDR3 spells CATHGDNQETQYF. The CDR3 DNA reads as TGTGCCACCCATGGAGACAACCAAGAGACCCAGTACTTC.

The genes are TRBV4-3 and TRBJ1-2; D remains unclear. The CDR3 extends over 16 amino acids. V was trimmed by 0 bases and J by 6 bases, leaving 17 bases between them. CDR1 and CDR2 from the germline V gene are LGHNA and YSLEER. The CDR3 here is CASSQDRAPPRDGYTF. Here the CDR3 DNA reads TGCGCCAGCAGCCAAGATCGAGCCCCACCCCGCGATGGCTACACCTTC.

J is TRBJ2-3 and V is TRBV5-1; 7 bases line up with TRBD1. The V gene end was trimmed by 0 bases and the J gene end by 2 bases; junction bases not matched to a gene: 3. Germline CDR1 and CDR2: SGHRS and YFSETQ. This CDR3 has 15 amino acids. Written as DNA, the CDR3 is TGCGCCAGCAGCTTGGGACAGGGCTACACAGATACGCAGTATTTT. Translating gives CASSLGQGYTDTQYF.

This sequence joins TRBV15 and TRBJ2-7, with 7 positions matching TRBD2. J was trimmed by 3 bases and V by 1 base; bases with no gene match: 6. Looked up from germline, CDR1 is LNHNV and CDR2 is YYDKDF (reference sequence). There are 15 residues in the CDR3. CDR3 sequence reads: CATSRVRGRVYEQYF. CDR3 coding DNA: TGTGCCACCAGCAGAGTTCGCGGGAGAGTCTACGAGCAGTACTTC.

The chain couples TRBV19 to TRBJ1-2; D unresolved. This CDR3 is 12 amino acids long. V dropped 7 bases and J dropped 7 bases, with 13 bases sitting between them. Germline V gene sequence: CDR1 LNHDA, CDR2 SQIVND (reference sequence). The CDR3 loop reads CASTSGVPGYTF. The CDR3 DNA follows: TGTGCCAGTACATCTGGGGTCCCTGGCTACACCTTC.